This entry lists 15 T cell receptor beta chains sequenced from one sample in a study of shared clonotypes between healthy human individuals. Method: immunoSEQ multiplex PCR; TCRdb's copy keeps in-frame clones and lacks some. This repertoire shows approximately 400,000 clones, about 96% found once; its top ten account for around 0.29%. The sequenced material came from memory CD8+ T cells sorted from blood. As to subset: CD45RO+ cells pooled with CCR7-negative TemRA cells. These TCRs come from a man in his thirties or forties in good health.

The chain combines TRBV7-3 with TRBJ2-2; D is ambiguous. Trimming removed 5 bases from V and 6 bases from J, with 7 bases in between. The CDR3 is 12 residues long. Germline CDR1 and CDR2: SGHTA and FQGTGA. This chain's CDR3 is CASSDGAGELFF. The CDR3 nucleotides are TGTGCCAGCAGCGACGGCGCCGGGGAGCTGTTTTTT.

The J gene is TRBJ1-2, the V gene TRBV2, with 7 bases identical to TRBD1. CDR3 length equals 14 residues. CDR1 is SNHLY, CDR2 FYNNEI, per germline. The ends lost 6 bases at V and 0 bases at J; junction bases unmatched: 4. CDR3 sequence (DNA): TGTGCCAGCAGCGAACAGGGGACTAACTATGGCTACACCTTC. This encodes CASSEQGTNYGYTF. Full variable domain (remainder filled in from reference TRBV2 and TRBJ1-2): EPEVTQTPSHQVTQMGQEVILRCVPISNHLYFYWYRQILGQKVEFLVSFYNNEISEKSEIFDDQFSVERPDGSNFTLKIRSTKLEDSAMYFCASSEQGTNYGYTFGSGTRLTVV.

The rearrangement links TRBV28 to TRBJ2-4, with D possibly TRBD1 on 5 matching bases. Germline lookup yields CDR1 MDHEN and CDR2 SYDVKM. The CDR3 spans 15 residues. Trimming left V 5 bases short and J 0 bases short, with 11 bases between. CDR3 bases: TGTGCCAGCAGTCCCGGACAACTAGCCAAAAACATTCAGTACTTC. Translating gives CASSPGQLAKNIQYF.

This clone was recorded only once. The same CDR3 also results from other DNA sequences found in this sample. V is TRBV30 and J is TRBJ2-1; D is possibly TRBD2 (6 bases). Germline lookup yields CDR1 GTSNPN and CDR2 SVGIG (reference sequence). Trimming took 3 bases from V and 4 from J, leaving 10 bases between them. This CDR3 spans 13 amino acids. The CDR3 loop is CAWSRDSYNEQFF. In nucleotides, the CDR3 is TGTGCCTGGAGCCGGGACTCGTACAATGAGCAGTTCTTC.

The chain combines TRBV29-1 with TRBJ2-1; 7 nucleotides agree with TRBD2. The germline V gene encodes CDR1 SQVTM and CDR2 ANQGSEA. This CDR3 region has 12 residues. V shed 4 bases and J 3 bases; nucleotides not matched to a gene: 0. CDR3 amino acids: CSVGTSYNEQFF. CDR3 bases: TGCAGCGTTGGGACTAGCTACAATGAGCAGTTCTTC.

This clone was seen a single time. The chain combines TRBV2 with TRBJ1-3, with a tentative D call TRBD1 (6 bases). CDR3 length equals 14 residues. With 4 bases removed from V and 4 bases from J, the gap between germline ends came to 11 bases. Germline V gives CDR1 SNHLY, CDR2 FYNNEI. This chain's CDR3 is CASSVWQGGNTIYF. CDR3 sequence (DNA): TGTGCCAGCAGTGTTTGGCAGGGGGGAAACACCATATATTTT.

The chain couples TRBV5-4 to TRBJ2-3; TRBD2 might be the D (5 bases). The germline CDR1 and CDR2 sequences are SGHNT and YYREEE (reference sequence). CDR3 length equals 16 residues. Trimming stripped 4 bases from V and 0 bases from J, with 15 bases between. DNA of the CDR3: TGTGCCAGCAGCCTCGATCTAGCTCTTAGCACAGATACGCAGTATTTT. As protein: CASSLDLALSTDTQYF. Variable domain in full (rest from reference TRBV5-4 and TRBJ2-3): ETGVTQSPTHLIKTRGQQVTLRCSSQSGHNTVSWYQQALGQGPQFIFQYYREEENGRGNFPPRFSGLQFPNYSSELNVNALELDDSALYLCASSLDLALSTDTQYFGPGTRLTVL.

The rearrangement links TRBV29-1 to TRBJ1-1, with D perhaps TRBD1 (5 bases). The CDR3 runs to 12 residues. Trimming stripped 4 bases from V and 6 bases from J, with 12 bases between. The germline CDR1 and CDR2 sequences are SQVTM and ANQGSEA. CDR3 residues: CSVGSGGAEAFF. The CDR3 DNA sequence: TGCAGCGTTGGTTCCGGGGGGGCTGAAGCTTTCTTT.

This chain connects TRBV28 to TRBJ2-7; D gene uncertain. CDR1 MDHEN and CDR2 SYDVKM come from the germline V gene. The V and J ends lost 2 bases and 0 bases respectively, with 5 bases between them. The CDR3 sequence is 13 residues long. Here the CDR3 DNA reads TGTGCCAGCAGTTTAAGGGTCTCCTACGAGCAGTACTTC. Translating it yields CASSLRVSYEQYF.

The J gene is TRBJ2-2, the V gene TRBV27; 9 positions agree with TRBD2. V lost 2 bases and J lost 5; bases outside the gene matches: 6. Germline CDR1 MNHEY, CDR2 SMNVEV (reference sequence). The CDR3 is 16 residues long. This chain's CDR3 is CASSLVAGGGTGELFF. The CDR3 nucleotides read TGTGCCAGCAGTTTAGTCGCGGGAGGGGGGACCGGGGAGCTGTTTTTT.

The chain combines TRBV28 with TRBJ2-3; 8 bases match TRBD2. Germline loops: CDR1 MDHEN, CDR2 SYDVKM. After removal of 1 base from V and 3 bases from J, the junction contained 3 bases not matched to a gene. The CDR3 length is 15 residues. For the CDR3, the DNA is TGTGCCAGCAGTTTATTAGCGGGGCGGACAGATACGCAGTATTTT. This codes for CASSLLAGRTDTQYF.

The CDR3: CASSQGRGGYEQYF. CDR3 sequence (DNA): TGTGCCAGCAGCCAAGGGAGGGGGGGATACGAGCAGTACTTC. V and J are TRBV4-2 and TRBJ2-7; TRBD2 is a possible D gene (7 bases). V lost 1 base and J lost 4, with 11 bases in between. Germline CDR1 reads LGHNA; CDR2 reads YNFKEQ. The CDR3 runs to 14 residues.

This clone was observed a single time. The same CDR3 is also encoded by other DNA sequences in this sample. The chain joins TRBV6-6 to TRBJ1-5; no reliable D call. The CDR3 contains 14 residues. V lost 2 bases and J lost 2, with 7 bases in between. Germline CDR1 and CDR2: MNHNY and SVGAGI (reference sequence). CDR3 in DNA: TGTGCCAGCAGTTACGGCGGGGGCAATCAGCCCCAGCATTTT. This codes for CASSYGGGNQPQHF.

Comment on this clone: Germline and junction disagree at one end, which may indicate a read error. V and J are TRBV7-7 and TRBJ2-7; the D gene could be TRBD1 or TRBD2 (5 bases each). The CDR3 consists of 14 residues. The germline V gene has CDR1 SSHAT and CDR2 FNYEAQ (reference sequence). CDR3 nucleotides: TGTGCTAGCAGCCCCCCGGGACCGGCCTACGAGCAGTACTTC. Translated: CASSPPGPAYEQYF. The full variable domain, its missing parts supplied by reference TRBV7-7 and TRBJ2-7, is GAGVSQSPRYKVTKRGQDVTLRCDPISSHATLYWYQQALGQGPEFLTYFNYEAQPDKSGLPSDRFSAERPEGSISTLTIQRTEQRDSAMYRCASSPPGPAYEQYFGPGTRLTVT.

The gene calls are TRBV11-2 and TRBJ2-1; TRBD2 might be the D (6 bases). The germline V gene encodes CDR1 SGHAT and CDR2 FQNNGV. The CDR3 sequence is 16 residues long. V was pared by 7 bases and J by 6 bases, with 22 bases between. For the CDR3, the DNA is TGTGCCAGCACCCCAAGCCGGACTATTGTCGTCAATGAGCAGTTCTTC. Amino acids: CASTPSRTIVVNEQFF.